This T cell receptor (beta chain) derives from a study of shared clonotypes between healthy human individuals. A CD45RA+ naive subset and a CD45RA-negative memory subset were split from CD4+ cells. Study findings and constraints: Naive subsets generally exceeded memory subsets in estimated richness. Few donors restricted represented genetic and exposure-history diversity.

It was 150 to 250 ng DNA, about 30,000 T cell genomes, that sorted-subset replicate PCRs used. This table comes from immunoSEQ multiplex PCR, and its TCRdb copy is limited to in-frame clones, with some not included. The table has some 1 million clones, more than 60% seen once. V lost 3 bases and J lost 1, with 16 bases in between. This CDR3 contains 16 residues. The germline gives CDR1 MDHEN, CDR2 SYDVKM. There are a few counts of this clone. Its cognate antigen is unknown. Source material: memory CD4+ T cells sorted from blood. Subset defined: CD45RA-negative fraction. The chain links TRBV28 to TRBJ2-7, with D perhaps TRBD1 or TRBD2 (5 bases each). This clonotype was sampled from a man aged 18 to 30 in good health. CDR3 nucleotide sequence: TGTGCCAGCAGTTTCTCTTTGAGGGGCAGATCCTACGAGCAGTACTTC. Translation gives CASSFSLRGRSYEQYF.